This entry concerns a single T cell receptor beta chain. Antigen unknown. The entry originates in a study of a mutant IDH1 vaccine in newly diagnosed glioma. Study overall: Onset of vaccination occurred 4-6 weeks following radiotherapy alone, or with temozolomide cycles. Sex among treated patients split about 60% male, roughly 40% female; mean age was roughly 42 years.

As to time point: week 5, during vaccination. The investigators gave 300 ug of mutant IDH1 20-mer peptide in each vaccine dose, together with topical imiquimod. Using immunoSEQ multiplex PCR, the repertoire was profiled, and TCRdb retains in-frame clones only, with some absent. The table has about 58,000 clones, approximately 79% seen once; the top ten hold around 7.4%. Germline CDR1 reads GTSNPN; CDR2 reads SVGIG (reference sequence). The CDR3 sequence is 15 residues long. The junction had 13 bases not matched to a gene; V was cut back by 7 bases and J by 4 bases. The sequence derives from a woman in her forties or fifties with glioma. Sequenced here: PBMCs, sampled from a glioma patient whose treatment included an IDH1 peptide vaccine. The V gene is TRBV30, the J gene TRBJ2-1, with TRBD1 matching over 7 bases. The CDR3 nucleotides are TGTGCCTCAGATGGCCGACAGGGTCTTTACAATGAGCAGTTCTTC. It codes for CASDGRQGLYNEQFF.